This is a list of T cell receptor beta chains from one sample in a study of human versus mouse CDR3 diversity and MHC coevolution. TCRdb's table, derived via immunoSEQ multiplex PCR, lists solely in-frame clones and lacks some. The table records tens of thousands of clones, just under 95% of them present only once. The sample was naive CD4+ T cells from blood. These receptors all come from a person aged 30-69 years in good health. CDR3s include the opening cysteine and the closing phenylalanine or tryptophan. A D gene is named only where the DNA matches it firmly.

length | J | D | V | DNA | CDR3
17 | TRBJ1-4 | TRBD1 | TRBV9 | TGTGCCAGCAGCGGATTGTCTCCGGGACAGGGGGAGGAAAAACTGTTTTTT | CASSGLSPGQGEEKLFF
15 | TRBJ1-6 | . | TRBV6-4 | TGTGCCAGCAGTGAAACAGGGCCTCAGGGTTCACCCCTCCACTTT | CASSETGPQGSPLHF
11 | TRBJ1-1 | . | TRBV20-1 | TGCAGTGCTAGCCGGGAGCCGGGAGCTTTCTTT | CSASREPGAFF
12 | TRBJ2-2 | . | TRBV7-2 | TGTGCCAGCAGCTCTTGGAGGGGGGAGCTGTTTTTT | CASSSWRGELFF
13 | TRBJ2-7 | . | TRBV5-4 | TGTGCCAGCAGTCCTCAGGGGACCTACGAGCAGTACTTC | CASSPQGTYEQYF
14 | TRBJ1-2 | . | TRBV19 | TGTGCCAGTACCCGGGAAGGGTTTGGTTATGGCTACACCTTC | CASTREGFGYGYTF
9 | TRBJ2-1 | . | TRBV20-1 | TGCAGTGCTAGTTCTAGCCAGTTCTTC | CSASSSQFF
15 | TRBJ2-7 | TRBD1 | TRBV9 | TGTGCCAGCAGCGAATCTGGGACAGGGGACTACGAGCAGTACTTC | CASSESGTGDYEQYF
14 | TRBJ1-2 | . | TRBV25-1 | TGTGCCAGCACAGCCTCCGGGATCAACTATGGCTACACCTTC | CASTASGINYGYTF
14 | TRBJ1-4 | TRBD1 | TRBV18 | TGTGCCAGCTCACCCGGACAGGGTGGTGAAAAACTGTTTTTT | CASSPGQGGEKLFF
15 | TRBJ2-1 | TRBD2 | TRBV19 | TGTGCCAGTAGCCTGAGACTAGCGGGGAGGGCTGAGCAGTTCTTC | CASSLRLAGRAEQFF
15 | TRBJ1-2 | TRBD1 | TRBV10-3 | TGTGCCATCAGTGAGAGACAGGGGAAATTCTATGGCTACACCTTC | CAISERQGKFYGYTF
16 | TRBJ2-2 | . | TRBV25-1 | TGTGCCAGCAGTGCCTCCGGGCCCCGGGAGACCGGGGAGCTGTTTTTT | CASSASGPRETGELFF
13 | TRBJ1-4 | . | TRBV7-2 | TGTGCCAGCAGTGCGAACGCTAATGAAAAACTGTTTTTT | CASSANANEKLFF
16 | TRBJ2-3 | TRBD2 | TRBV9 | TGTGCCAGCAGCGTAAGGACTAGCGGTCACACAGATACGCAGTATTTT | CASSVRTSGHTDTQYF
13 | TRBJ2-7 | TRBD1 | TRBV19 | TGTGCCAGTAGTGCACAGACAGGGGGCGAGCAGTACTTC | CASSAQTGGEQYF